Given below is one T cell receptor (beta chain) in context. The antigen is unknown. A multiplex PCR was run with 60 Vbeta primers and 13 Jbeta primers. Data came from immunoSEQ multiplex PCR; TCRdb stores just in-frame clones and leaves some out. The table shows fewer than 150,000 clones, with roughly 70% occurring only once. The data are from a study of cytomegalovirus exposure and HLA in healthy donors. Looking at the study overall: Unique TCR beta sequences numbering fewer than 130 million came from 150 million to 200 million T cells in an earlier analysis.

General study findings and limits: The study recorded about 160 TCR beta chains that were cytomegalovirus-associated.

Looked up from germline, CDR1 is SNHLY and CDR2 is FYNNEI. After removal of 6 bases from V and 9 bases from J, the junction contained 13 bases not matched to a gene. This CDR3 spans 17 amino acids. The sample consisted of PBMCs. This chain connects TRBV2 to TRBJ2-1; 14 bases line up with TRBD2. This receptor was taken from a middle-aged man in good health and CMV-seronegative. CDR3 amino acids: CASRPIGLAGGMSEQFF. For the CDR3, the DNA is TGTGCCAGCAGACCCATTGGACTAGCGGGAGGTATGAGTGAGCAGTTCTTC.